Each of the 2 T cell receptor beta chains below was sequenced from the same sample in a study of T-cell memory formation after mild COVID-19. In TCRdb, the 5' RACE reads were re-called with MiXCR into one record per CDR3 protein. The top ten clones hold under 25% of a sample with roughly 250,000 distinct CDR3 sequences, over 15% of them seen once. Sequencing input: PBMCs or a T cell subset sorted from them (not recorded which). Receptors originate from a young man who had mild COVID-19 (a few samples of this study predate the infection). Cell type and time point are not known.

This clonotype was counted ten times or more. V and J are TRBV7-6 and TRBJ1-5; D perhaps matches TRBD1 (5 bases). The V gene's germline CDR1 is SGHVS and CDR2 FNYEAQ. The CDR3 loop spans 15 amino acids. V lost 2 bases to trimming and J lost 4 bases, with 12 bases between them. The CDR3: CASSLSGLGNQPQHF. CDR3 coding DNA: TGTGCCAGCAGCTTATCAGGGTTGGGAAATCAGCCCCAGCATTTT.

This clonotype has at least ten counts. V gene TRBV10-1 combines with J gene TRBJ2-7, with D maybe TRBD2 (6 bases). The CDR3 runs to 18 residues. The germline gives CDR1 WNHNN, CDR2 SYGVQD (reference sequence). Trimming took 2 bases from V and 1 from J, leaving 21 bases between them. CDR3 sequence reads: CASSETGDFPRGSYEQYF. DNA for the CDR3: TGCGCCAGCAGTGAGACGGGGGACTTTCCTAGGGGTTCCTACGAGCAGTACTTC.